These 2 T cell receptor beta chains came from one sample sequenced in a study of blood T cell repertoires in COVID-19. TCRdb's table, derived via immunoSEQ multiplex PCR, lists solely in-frame clones and lacks some. The sample gives around 300,000 clones, approximately 90% of which show up once; 1% to 1.3% is in the top ten. The sequencing sample was made of PBMCs or T cells enriched from blood (not recorded which). The receptor set was obtained from a woman in her twenties or thirties who had recovered from COVID-19.

This chain uses TRBV28 with TRBJ1-5, with D perhaps matching TRBD1 (5 bases). Germline CDR1 MDHEN, CDR2 SYDVKM. The CDR3 is 17 residues long. Between the trimmed V and J ends, which lost 4 bases and 1 base, there was a span of 17 bases. The CDR3, as DNA: TGTGCCAGCAGTTCCCCCGCAGGGAAGGGCAGCAATCAGCCCCAGCATTTT. Its translation: CASSSPAGKGSNQPQHF.

This sequence joins TRBV7-2 and TRBJ2-3, with TRBD1 matching over 7 bases. With 1 base clipped from V and 6 bases from J, the junction kept 7 bases outside the gene matches. Germline CDR1 reads SGHTA; CDR2 reads FQGNSA. The CDR3 extends over 15 amino acids. DNA of the CDR3: TGTGCCAGCAGCTTAGTAACAGGGGCAAGCGATACGCAGTATTTT. It encodes CASSLVTGASDTQYF.